The rows below give T cell receptor beta chains drawn from one sample of a study of blood T cell repertoires in COVID-19. Profiled with immunoSEQ multiplex PCR; TCRdb holds only in-frame clones, not every one. The sample lists about 120,000 clones, around 90% occurring once. Sequencing was done on a sample of peripheral blood. Source of these receptors: a woman aged 60-75 years with COVID-19, enrolled during active disease. The conserved cysteine and the conserved F or W are not part of the CDR3 here.

j_gene	v_gene	CDR3aa
TRBJ1-2	TRBV12-3/TRBV12-4	ASSFSRAGYT
TRBJ2-6	TRBV5-4	ATRRDISSGANVLT
TRBJ1-1	TRBV7-2	ASSGRGNTEAF
TRBJ1-1	TRBV29-1	SVYDPGQVNTEAF
TRBJ2-3	TRBV4-1	ASSQDGGQGAFSYSTDTQY
TRBJ2-7	TRBV12-5	ASGQTGQTYEQY
TRBJ1-2	TRBV11-2	ASSSLRGGIRSDYGYT
TRBJ2-5	TRBV11-3	ASSFTGEETQY
TRBJ2-3	TRBV20-1	SASTLAGTDDTQY
TRBJ1-1	TRBV2	ASPPGGTALNTEAF
TRBJ2-5	TRBV29-1	SVEEQGTQY
TRBJ2-1	TRBV9	ASSPRTSGGGHEQF
TRBJ1-5	TRBV19	ASSTTGFNQPQH
TRBJ1-2	TRBV9	ASSVGGTGGHYGYT
TRBJ2-3	TRBV2	ASRGRGADTQY
TRBJ1-2	TRBV28	ASSLGGSGIGGYT
TRBJ2-5	TRBV5-4	ASRSSGGAETQY
TRBJ2-3	TRBV29-1	SVHGTASDTQY
TRBJ1-2	TRBV6-2/TRBV6-3	ASSQTGDGYT
TRBJ2-7	TRBV20-1	SASPDGGDLLTIEQY
TRBJ1-5	TRBV19	ASSITGGNQPQH
TRBJ2-5	TRBV2	ASSETSGVWETQY
TRBJ2-1	TRBV7-6	ASSPPGGGSYNEQF
TRBJ1-1	TRBV15	ATSRGGLRNTEAF
TRBJ1-4	TRBV10-3	AISGGTTNEKLF
TRBJ1-2	TRBV7-6	ASSPRGQERSGGYT
TRBJ1-1	TRBV5-1	ASSLGPGGNTEAF
TRBJ2-5	TRBV10-3	AISEMAGQETQY
TRBJ1-6	TRBV19	ASRVQGAGSPLH
TRBJ2-7	TRBV7-2	ASSLAGTGGYEQY
TRBJ1-5	TRBV2	ASSDWGGGQPQH
TRBJ1-2	TRBV6-5	ASSYSFQGLSSYT
TRBJ1-2	TRBV2	ASSENRVYGYT
TRBJ2-3	TRBV7-7	ASSSGGADTQY
TRBJ2-7	TRBV9	ASSPPRQGAAEQY
TRBJ1-5	TRBV18	ASSPLGQGGQPQH
TRBJ1-5	TRBV9	ASSVGPEEYSNQPQH
TRBJ1-6	TRBV11-3	ASSRVHNSPLH
TRBJ1-2	TRBV5-6	ASSPHRWTGGYGYT
TRBJ1-1	TRBV9	ASSVATLNTEAF
TRBJ2-5	TRBV5-6	ASSLDRTGYQETQY
TRBJ2-3	TRBV12-5	ASAPPRDGRSGVTDTQY
TRBJ1-1	TRBV6-5	ASSYSSGATEAF
TRBJ1-1	TRBV5-6	ASSSRQGGMNTEAF
TRBJ2-5	TRBV4-2	ASSDTPSSGLSWTQY
TRBJ2-7	TRBV19	ASSFRDRAYEQY
TRBJ1-5	TRBV5-8	ASSMGQGAFQPQH
TRBJ1-4	TRBV27	ASRMMGLPRLVKLF
TRBJ2-7	TRBV5-4	AYGSYEQY
TRBJ2-7	TRBV3-1/TRBV3-2	ASSLGGIGYEQY
TRBJ2-7	TRBV27	ASSLYGGGAYEQY
TRBJ2-4	TRBV3-1/TRBV3-2	ASSQKQGAGGKNIQY
TRBJ2-7	TRBV5-6	ASSSGDSYYEQY
TRBJ1-6	TRBV7-9	ASSLGGQGGSPLH
TRBJ2-6	TRBV2	ASSEQGSGANVLT
TRBJ1-2	TRBV6-6	ASSSEGGYT
TRBJ1-1	TRBV4-3	ASSQELRGYTEAF